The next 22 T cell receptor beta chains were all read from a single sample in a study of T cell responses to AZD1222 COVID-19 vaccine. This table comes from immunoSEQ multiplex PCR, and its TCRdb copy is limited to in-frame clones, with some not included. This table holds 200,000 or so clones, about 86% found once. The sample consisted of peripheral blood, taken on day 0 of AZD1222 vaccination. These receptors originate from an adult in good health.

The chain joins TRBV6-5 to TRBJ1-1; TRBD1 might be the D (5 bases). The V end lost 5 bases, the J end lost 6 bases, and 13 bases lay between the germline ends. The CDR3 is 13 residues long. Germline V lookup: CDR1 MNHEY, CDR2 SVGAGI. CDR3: CASSRGIVAEAFF. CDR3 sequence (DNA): TGTGCCAGCAGTCGGGGGATAGTCGCTGAAGCTTTCTTT.

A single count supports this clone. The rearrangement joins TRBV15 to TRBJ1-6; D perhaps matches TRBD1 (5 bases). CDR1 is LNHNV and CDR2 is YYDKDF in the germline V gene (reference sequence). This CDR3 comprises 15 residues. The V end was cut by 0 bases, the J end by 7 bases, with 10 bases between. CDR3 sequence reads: CATSRDTGENSPLHF. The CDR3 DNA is TGTGCCACCAGCAGAGATACAGGAGAGAATTCACCCCTCCACTTT.

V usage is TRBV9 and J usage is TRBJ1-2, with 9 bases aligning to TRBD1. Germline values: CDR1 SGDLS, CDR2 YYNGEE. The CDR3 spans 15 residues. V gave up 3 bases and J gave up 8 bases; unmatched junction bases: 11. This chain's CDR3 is CASSEHRGRGLGYTF. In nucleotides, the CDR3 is TGTGCCAGCAGCGAGCACAGGGGGCGAGGTTTGGGCTACACCTTC. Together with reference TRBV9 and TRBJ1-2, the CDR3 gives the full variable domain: DSGVTQTPKHLITATGQRVTLRCSPRSGDLSVYWYQQSLDQGLQFLIQYYNGEERAKGNILERFSAQQFPDLHSELNLSSLELGDSALYFCASSEHRGRGLGYTFGSGTRLTVV.

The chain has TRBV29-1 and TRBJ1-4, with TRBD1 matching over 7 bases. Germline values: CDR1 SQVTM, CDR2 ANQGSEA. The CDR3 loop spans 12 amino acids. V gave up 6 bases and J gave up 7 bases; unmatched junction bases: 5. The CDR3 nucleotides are TGCAGCGTGACAGGGCGGGGTGAAAAACTGTTTTTT. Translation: CSVTGRGEKLFF.

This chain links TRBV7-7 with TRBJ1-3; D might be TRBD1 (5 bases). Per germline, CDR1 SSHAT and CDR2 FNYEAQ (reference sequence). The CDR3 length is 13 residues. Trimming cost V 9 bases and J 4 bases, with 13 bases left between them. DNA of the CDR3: TGTGCCAGTTCCCTCGGGGGGGGAAACACCATATATTTT. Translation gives CASSLGGGNTIYF.

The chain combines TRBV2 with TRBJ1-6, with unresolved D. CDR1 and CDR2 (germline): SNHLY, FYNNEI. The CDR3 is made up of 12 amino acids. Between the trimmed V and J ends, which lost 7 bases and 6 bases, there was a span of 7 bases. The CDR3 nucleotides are TGTGCCAGCAATCTGGGTAATTCACCCCTCCACTTT. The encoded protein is CASNLGNSPLHF.

The CDR3 sequence: CASSQDRGYEQYF. CDR3 in DNA: TGCGCCAGCAGCCAAGATCGAGGCTACGAGCAGTACTTC. This rearrangement joins TRBV4-3 to TRBJ2-7; D ambiguous. V lost 0 bases and J 3 bases, leaving 6 bases between the germline ends. The CDR3 is 13 amino acids. CDR1 and CDR2 from the germline V gene are LGHNA and YSLEER.

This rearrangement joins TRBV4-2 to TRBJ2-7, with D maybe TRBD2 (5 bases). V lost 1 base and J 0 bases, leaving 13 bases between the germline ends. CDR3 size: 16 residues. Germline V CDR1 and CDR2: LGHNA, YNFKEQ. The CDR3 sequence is CASSQGEGRPSYEQYF. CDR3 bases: TGTGCCAGCAGCCAAGGAGAGGGCAGACCCTCCTACGAGCAGTACTTC.

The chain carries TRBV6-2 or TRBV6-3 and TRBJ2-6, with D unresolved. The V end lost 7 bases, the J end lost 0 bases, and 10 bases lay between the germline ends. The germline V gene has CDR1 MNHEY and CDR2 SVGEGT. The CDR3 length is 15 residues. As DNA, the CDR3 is TGTGCCAGCAACCCGGGCCACTCTGGGGCCAACGTCCTGACTTTC. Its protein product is CASNPGHSGANVLTF.

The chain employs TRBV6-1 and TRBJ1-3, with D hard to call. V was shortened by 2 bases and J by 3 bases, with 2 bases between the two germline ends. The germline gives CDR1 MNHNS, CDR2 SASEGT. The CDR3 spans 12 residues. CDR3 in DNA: TGTGCCAGCAGTGAAAGTGGAAACACCATATATTTT. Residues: CASSESGNTIYF.

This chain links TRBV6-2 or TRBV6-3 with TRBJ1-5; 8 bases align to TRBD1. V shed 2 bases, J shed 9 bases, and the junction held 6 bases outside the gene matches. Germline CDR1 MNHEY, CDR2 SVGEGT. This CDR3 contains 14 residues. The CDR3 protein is CASSYGTGYPPQHF. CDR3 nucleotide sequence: TGTGCCAGCAGTTACGGGACAGGTTATCCGCCCCAGCATTTT.

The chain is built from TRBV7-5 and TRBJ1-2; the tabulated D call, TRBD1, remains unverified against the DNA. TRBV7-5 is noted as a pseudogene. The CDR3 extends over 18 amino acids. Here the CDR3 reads CARSLGTGGAYINYGYTF. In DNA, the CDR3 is TGTGCCAGAAGCCTAGGGACAGGGGGCGCTTACATTAACTATGGCTACACCTTC.

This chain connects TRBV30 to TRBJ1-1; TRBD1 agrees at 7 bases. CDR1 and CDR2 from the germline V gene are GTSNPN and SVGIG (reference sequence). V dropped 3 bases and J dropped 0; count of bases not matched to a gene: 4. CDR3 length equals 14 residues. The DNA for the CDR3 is TGTGCCTGGAGCCAGGGGGGGATGAACACTGAAGCTTTCTTT. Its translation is CAWSQGGMNTEAFF.

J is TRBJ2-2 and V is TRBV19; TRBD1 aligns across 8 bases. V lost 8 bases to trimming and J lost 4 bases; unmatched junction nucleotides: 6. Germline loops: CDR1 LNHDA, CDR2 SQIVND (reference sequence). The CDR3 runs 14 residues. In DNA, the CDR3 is TGTGCCAGTTCTGGGACAGGAGCCACCGGGGAGCTGTTTTTT. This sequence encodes CASSGTGATGELFF.

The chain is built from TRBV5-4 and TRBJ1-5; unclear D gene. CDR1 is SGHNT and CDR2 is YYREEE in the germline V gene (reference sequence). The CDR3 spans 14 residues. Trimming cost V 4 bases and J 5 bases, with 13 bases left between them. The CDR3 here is CASSPWGRDQPQHF. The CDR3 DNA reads TGTGCCAGCAGCCCCTGGGGTCGGGATCAGCCCCAGCATTTT.

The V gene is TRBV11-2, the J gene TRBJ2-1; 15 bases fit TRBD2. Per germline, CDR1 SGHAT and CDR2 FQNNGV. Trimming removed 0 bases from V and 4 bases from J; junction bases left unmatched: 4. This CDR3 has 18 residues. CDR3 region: CASSLEGLAGGVYNEQFF. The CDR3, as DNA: TGTGCCAGCAGCTTAGAGGGACTAGCGGGGGGTGTGTACAATGAGCAGTTCTTC.

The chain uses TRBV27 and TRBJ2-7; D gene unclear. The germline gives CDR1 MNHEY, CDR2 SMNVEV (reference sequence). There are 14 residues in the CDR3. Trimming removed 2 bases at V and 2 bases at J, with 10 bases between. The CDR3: CASSLKGRTYEQYF. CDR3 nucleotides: TGTGCCAGCAGTTTAAAAGGACGGACCTACGAGCAGTACTTC.

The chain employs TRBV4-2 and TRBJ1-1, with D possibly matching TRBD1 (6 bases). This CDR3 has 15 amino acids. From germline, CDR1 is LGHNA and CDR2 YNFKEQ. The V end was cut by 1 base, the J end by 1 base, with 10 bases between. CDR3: CASSQGEGGNTEAFF. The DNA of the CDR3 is TGTGCCAGCAGCCAAGGAGAAGGGGGGAACACTGAAGCTTTCTTT.

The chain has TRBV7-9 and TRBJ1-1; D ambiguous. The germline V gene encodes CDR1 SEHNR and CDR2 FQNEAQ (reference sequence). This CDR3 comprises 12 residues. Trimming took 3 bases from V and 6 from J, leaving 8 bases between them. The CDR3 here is CASSLGNPEAFF. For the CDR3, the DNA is TGTGCCAGCAGCTTGGGGAATCCTGAAGCTTTCTTT. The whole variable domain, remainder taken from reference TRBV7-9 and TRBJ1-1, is DTGVSQNPRHKITKRGQNVTFRCDPISEHNRLYWYRQTLGQGPEFLTYFQNEAQLEKSRLLSDRFSAERPKGSFSTLEIQRTEQGDSAMYLCASSLGNPEAFFGQGTRLTVV.

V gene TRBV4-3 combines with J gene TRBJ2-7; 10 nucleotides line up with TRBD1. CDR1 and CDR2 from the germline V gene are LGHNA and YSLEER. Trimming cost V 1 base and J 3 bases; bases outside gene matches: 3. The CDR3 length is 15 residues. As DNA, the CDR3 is TGCGCCAGCAGCCAAGTTGGACAGGGGGGCTACGAGCAGTACTTC. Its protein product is CASSQVGQGGYEQYF.

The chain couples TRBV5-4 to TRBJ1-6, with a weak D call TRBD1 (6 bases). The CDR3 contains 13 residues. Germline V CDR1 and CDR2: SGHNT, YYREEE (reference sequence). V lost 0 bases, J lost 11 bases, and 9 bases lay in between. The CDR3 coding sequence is TGTGCCAGCAGCTTGGGCCGACAGGCACCCCTCCACTTT. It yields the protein CASSLGRQAPLHF.

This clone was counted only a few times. The CDR3 sequence is CASSQDSEGYTF. Written as DNA, the CDR3 is TGTGCCAGCAGCCAAGATTCGGAGGGCTACACCTTC. The chain has TRBV4-2 and TRBJ1-2; no clear D. From germline, CDR1 is LGHNA and CDR2 YNFKEQ. This CDR3 is built from 12 residues. Trimming shortened V by 0 bases and J by 8 bases, and 7 bases separated the two germline ends.